One T cell receptor beta chain is described in this entry. This sample was included in a study of blood T cell repertoires in COVID-19. Study-level information: Some COVID-19 samples were acute and others convalescent; all came from the United States, Italy and Spain. T cells, B-cell-depleted T cells, or PBMCs provided the cDNA or gDNA that served as material.

CDR1 and CDR2 from the germline V gene are SGHRS and YFSETQ. The germline V and J ends were trimmed by 2 bases and 4 bases, with 5 bases remaining between them. The CDR3 has 12 amino acids. Participants classified as exposed had met a COVID-19 case within 2 weeks before study entry. TCRdb keeps only in-frame clones here, not all; method: immunoSEQ multiplex PCR. The table records 200,000 to 300,000 clones, approximately 90% of them present only once. The sample comprised PBMCs or T cells enriched from blood (not recorded which). The chain recombines TRBV5-1 with TRBJ2-3, with D hard to call. This TCR came from a man aged 45-65 years who had been exposed to COVID-19. Written as DNA, the CDR3 is TGCGCCAGCAGCTTCGTCCCAGATACGCAGTATTTT. Translated: CASSFVPDTQYF.